This T cell receptor (beta chain) was found in a study of blood T cell repertoires in COVID-19. About the research overall: The United States, Italy and Spain provided the acute and convalescent COVID-19 samples. T cells, B-cell-depleted T cells, or PBMCs supplied cDNA or gDNA.

The CDR3 runs to 17 residues. Trimming shortened V by 5 bases and J by 2 bases, and 19 bases separated the two germline ends. Germline V gene sequence: CDR1 PRHDT, CDR2 FYEKMQ (reference sequence). The authors' processing: Reference gene primer amplification gave estimated nucleated cell counts. The assay was immunoSEQ multiplex PCR, and TCRdb's table has in-frame clones only and misses some. V, J and clone size are those of that table, while D and trimming were read from the DNA. The table shows about 82,000 clones, with around four fifths occurring only once. This clonotype was obtained from an elderly man with active or convalescent COVID-19. Sequences were obtained from peripheral blood. V is TRBV13 and J is TRBJ1-3, with D possibly TRBD1 on 6 matching bases. The chain's CDR3 is CASSHSRPKGAGNTIYF. The CDR3 DNA sequence: TGTGCCAGCAGCCACTCTCGCCCTAAGGGGGCTGGAAACACCATATATTTT. Combining the CDR3 with reference TRBV13 and TRBJ1-3 gives the whole variable domain AAGVIQSPRHLIKEKRETATLKCYPIPRHDTVYWYQQGPGQDPQFLISFYEKMQSDKGSIPDRFSAQQFSDYHSELNMSSLELGDSALYFCASSHSRPKGAGNTIYFGEGSWLTVV.